The 15 T cell receptor beta chains reported below all come from one sample, sequenced in a study of shared clonotypes between healthy human individuals. CD45RO-negative cells were positively selected for CCR7, leaving out terminally differentiated effector memory CD45RA+ cells. Repertoires were generated with immunoSEQ multiplex PCR, while TCRdb's copy carries only in-frame clones and drops some. The sample lists some 2 million clones, just under 95% occurring once. Sequenced: naive CD8+ T cells sorted from blood. The receptor set was obtained from a man aged 18 to 35 in good health.

The CDR3 here is CASGTTALEQYF. The CDR3 DNA sequence: TGTGCCAGCGGAACGACAGCCCTCGAGCAGTACTTC. This chain uses TRBV7-9 with TRBJ2-7; D perhaps matches TRBD1 (5 bases). Germline CDR1 is SEHNR and CDR2 is FQNEAQ (reference sequence). The V and J ends lost 8 bases and 6 bases respectively, with 14 bases between them. The CDR3 sequence is 12 residues long. Using reference TRBV7-9 and TRBJ2-7 for the parts outside the CDR3, the full variable domain is DTGVSQNPRHKITKRGQNVTFRCDPISEHNRLYWYRQTLGQGPEFLTYFQNEAQLEKSRLLSDRFSAERPKGSFSTLEIQRTEQGDSAMYLCASGTTALEQYFGPGTRLTVT.

DNA of the CDR3: TGCAGCGTTGCATTAGGGACAGGGCCTTTGGATGAGCAGTTCTTC. Translating gives CSVALGTGPLDEQFF. This chain joins TRBV29-1 and TRBJ2-1; 9 bases are a match to TRBD1. The CDR3 loop spans 15 amino acids. Germline assignment: CDR1 SQVTM and CDR2 ANQGSEA. The V and J ends lost 4 bases and 8 bases, in that order; junction bases with no gene match: 12.

The chain couples TRBV27 to TRBJ1-2, with TRBD1 matching over 8 bases. The V and J ends lost 3 bases and 6 bases, in that order; junction bases with no gene match: 6. This CDR3 region has 14 residues. Germline loops: CDR1 MNHEY, CDR2 SMNVEV (reference sequence). DNA of the CDR3: TGTGCCAGCAGTTTGACAGGGGCCAGGGATGGCTACACCTTC. It translates to CASSLTGARDGYTF.

This chain uses TRBV7-8 with TRBJ2-5; D call uncertain. The length of the CDR3 is 16 residues. Germline values: CDR1 SGHVS, CDR2 FQNEAQ. V lost 6 bases and J lost 0, with 17 bases in between. CDR3 DNA: TGTGCCAGCAGTCCACGGACGGCTCTATACCAAGAGACCCAGTACTTC. This gives the protein CASSPRTALYQETQYF.

V is TRBV27 and J is TRBJ2-1, with 16 bases fitting TRBD2. V dropped 7 bases and J dropped 12; count of bases not matched to a gene: 9. The V gene's germline CDR1 is MNHEY and CDR2 SMNVEV (reference sequence). This CDR3 is built from 15 residues. The CDR3 bases are TGTGCCAGCAACCCGGGACTAGCGGGAGGGCATGGGCAGTTCTTC. It translates to CASNPGLAGGHGQFF.

The chain carries TRBV5-1 and TRBJ2-7; TRBD1 is a possible D gene (5 bases). There are 14 residues in the CDR3. CDR1 and CDR2 (germline): SGHRS, YFSETQ. Trimming left V 0 bases short and J 4 bases short, with 11 bases between. Here the CDR3 reads CASSLENQGYEQYF. Written as DNA, the CDR3 is TGCGCCAGCAGCTTGGAGAACCAGGGTTACGAGCAGTACTTC.

Note on this clone: Distinct nucleotide sequences in the sample also encode this CDR3. The rearrangement uses TRBV9 and TRBJ2-5; 12 bases are a match to TRBD2. Germline CDR1 and CDR2: SGDLS and YYNGEE. The CDR3 runs 15 residues. V dropped 3 bases and J dropped 2; count of bases not matched to a gene: 2. The CDR3 DNA reads TGTGCCAGCAGCGGTGGACTAGCGGGACAAGAGACCCAGTACTTC. The encoded protein is CASSGGLAGQETQYF.

The rearrangement uses TRBV6-5 and TRBJ2-7; a possible D gene is TRBD1 (6 bases). V lost 8 bases and J 8 bases, leaving 16 bases between the germline ends. The CDR3 sequence is 12 residues long. Germline assignment: CDR1 MNHEY and CDR2 SVGAGI. CDR3 amino acids: CASSLDSFQQYF. The CDR3 nucleotides are TGTGCCAGCTCCTTGGACAGTTTCCAGCAGTACTTC.

This sequence joins TRBV7-8 and TRBJ2-7; 12 nucleotides match TRBD2. Germline V CDR1 and CDR2: SGHVS, FQNEAQ. V trimming: 5 bases; J trimming: 2 bases; junction bases outside the gene matches: 4. The CDR3 covers 15 residues. CDR3 nucleotides: TGTGCCAGCAGCGGAAGGACTAGCGGGGCCTACGAGCAGTACTTC. This translates into CASSGRTSGAYEQYF.

The rearrangement links TRBV27 to TRBJ2-7; the D gene could be TRBD1 or TRBD2 (6 bases each). CDR3 length: 14 residues. V was clipped by 5 bases and J by 4 bases, with 15 bases between them. Germline V gene sequence: CDR1 MNHEY, CDR2 SMNVEV (reference sequence). The CDR3 region is CASSSYGGAYEQYF. CDR3 DNA: TGTGCCAGCAGTAGTTACGGGGGCGCATACGAGCAGTACTTC.

CDR3 bases: TGTGCCTGGAAGTTACCGGCCAGAGGGGCCTACGAGCAGTACTTC. This encodes CAWKLPARGAYEQYF. The chain recombines TRBV30 with TRBJ2-7, with D perhaps matching TRBD1 or TRBD2 (5 bases each). Germline V gene lookup returns CDR1 GTSNPN and CDR2 SVGIG (reference sequence). Trimming removed 4 bases from V and 2 bases from J, with 18 bases in between. The CDR3 has 15 amino acids.

The genes are TRBV19 and TRBJ1-5; 9 positions agree with TRBD1. J gave up 4 bases and V 3 bases, and 22 bases lay outside the gene matches. The CDR3 is made up of 21 amino acids. CDR1 is LNHDA, CDR2 SQIVND, per germline (reference sequence). This chain's CDR3 is CASSIEASSPGQGVFNQPQHF. The CDR3 coding sequence is TGTGCCAGTAGTATCGAAGCCTCTTCTCCGGGACAGGGTGTTTTTAATCAGCCCCAGCATTTT.

The CDR3 loop reads CASSYGGGWTEAFF. CDR3 sequence (DNA): TGTGCCAGCAGTTACGGCGGGGGCTGGACTGAAGCTTTCTTT. The J gene is TRBJ1-1, the V gene TRBV6-5, with D possibly TRBD1 on 6 matching bases. This CDR3 has 14 residues. The germline CDR1 and CDR2 sequences are MNHEY and SVGAGI. V was trimmed by 2 bases and J by 5 bases, leaving 12 bases between them.

In DNA, the CDR3 is TGTGCCAGCAGCATCCAGGCAGGGGCTATCTATGGCTACACCTTC. It specifies CASSIQAGAIYGYTF. The chain joins TRBV27 to TRBJ1-2; the D gene is possibly TRBD1 (6 bases). The CDR3 has 15 amino acids. The V end lost 6 bases, the J end lost 4 bases, and 18 bases lay between the germline ends. Germline V gene data show CDR1 as MNHEY and CDR2 as SMNVEV (reference sequence).

The genes are TRBV6-1 and TRBJ2-3; 7 bases match TRBD2. The V gene end was trimmed by 3 bases and the J gene end by 1 base; junction bases not matched to a gene: 4. The CDR3 extends over 15 amino acids. Germline CDR1 MNHNS, CDR2 SASEGT. CDR3 coding DNA: TGTGCCAGCAGTGAGTGGGAGGGGCGCACAGATACGCAGTATTTT. Translation gives CASSEWEGRTDTQYF.